This TCR beta chain was identified during a study of cytomegalovirus exposure and HLA in healthy donors. The table came from immunoSEQ multiplex PCR; TCRdb's copy has only in-frame clones and leaves some out. The data show approximately 270,000 clones, 90% seen once. Per germline, CDR1 LGHNA and CDR2 YSLEER. The CDR3 spans 13 residues. V gave up 1 base and J gave up 5 bases, with 8 bases separating them. The gene calls are TRBV4-3 and TRBJ2-5; no reliable D call. The source material was PBMCs. The clonotype comes from a woman aged 18-35 years in good health and CMV-seronegative. The CDR3 sequence: CASSQVRRETQYF. The CDR3 DNA reads as TGCGCCAGCAGCCAAGTCCGTCGGGAGACCCAGTACTTC.